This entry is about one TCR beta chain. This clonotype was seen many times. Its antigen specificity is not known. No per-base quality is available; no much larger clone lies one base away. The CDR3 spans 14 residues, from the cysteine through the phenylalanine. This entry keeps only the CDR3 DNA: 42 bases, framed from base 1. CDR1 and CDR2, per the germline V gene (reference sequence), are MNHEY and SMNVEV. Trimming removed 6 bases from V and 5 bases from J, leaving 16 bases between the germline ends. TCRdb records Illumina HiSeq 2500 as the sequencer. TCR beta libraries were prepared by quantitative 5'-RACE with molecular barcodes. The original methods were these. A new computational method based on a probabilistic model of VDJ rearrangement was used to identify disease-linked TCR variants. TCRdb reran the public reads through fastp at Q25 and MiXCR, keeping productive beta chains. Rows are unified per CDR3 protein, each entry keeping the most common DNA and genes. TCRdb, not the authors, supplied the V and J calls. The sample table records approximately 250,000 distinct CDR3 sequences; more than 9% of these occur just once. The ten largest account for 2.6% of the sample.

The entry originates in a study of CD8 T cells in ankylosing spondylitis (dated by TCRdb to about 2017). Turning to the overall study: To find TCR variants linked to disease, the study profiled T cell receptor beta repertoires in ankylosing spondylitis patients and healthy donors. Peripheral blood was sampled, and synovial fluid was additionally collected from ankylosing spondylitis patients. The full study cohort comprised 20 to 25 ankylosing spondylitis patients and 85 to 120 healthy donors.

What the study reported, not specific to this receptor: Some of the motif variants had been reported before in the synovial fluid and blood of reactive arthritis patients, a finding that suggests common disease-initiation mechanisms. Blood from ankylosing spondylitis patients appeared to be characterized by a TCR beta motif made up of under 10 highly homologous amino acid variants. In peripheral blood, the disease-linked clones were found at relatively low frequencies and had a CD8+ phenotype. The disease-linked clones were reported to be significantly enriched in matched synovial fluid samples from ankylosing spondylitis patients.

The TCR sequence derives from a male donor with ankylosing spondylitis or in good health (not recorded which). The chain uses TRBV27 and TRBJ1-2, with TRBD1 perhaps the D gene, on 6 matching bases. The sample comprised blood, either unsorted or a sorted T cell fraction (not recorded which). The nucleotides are TGTGCCAGCAGGCAGGGGACGGGAATATATGGCTACACCTTC. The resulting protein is CASRQGTGIYGYTF.